The following is a T cell receptor beta chain sequence with its context. With 60 Vbeta and 13 Jbeta primers, the PCR was carried out. Only in-frame clones appear in the TCRdb table, and some are missing; sequencing was by immunoSEQ multiplex PCR. The table includes 150,000 to 200,000 clones, approximately 84% detected once. The data derive from a study of cytomegalovirus exposure and HLA in healthy donors. The sequenced sample consisted of PBMCs. The TCR originated in a woman aged 25-40 years in good health and CMV-seropositive.

The CDR3 DNA follows: TGCGCCAGCAGCCAACAGGGGGCCCGGGCTGAAGCTTTCTTT. Translation gives CASSQQGARAEAFF. The rearrangement links TRBV4-1 to TRBJ1-1, with 8 bases lining up with TRBD1. This CDR3 is built from 14 residues. The germline V gene encodes CDR1 MGHRA and CDR2 YSYEKL. After removal of 2 bases from V and 6 bases from J, the junction contained 5 bases not matched to a gene.